The TCR beta chain described here comes from a study of regulatory T cells in long-lasting Graves disease. TCRdb reprocessed the reads with MiXCR, giving one entry per CDR3 protein. The table lists about 840 distinct CDR3 sequences, approximately 87% of them singletons. PBMC RNA was the source of the TCR library. CDR3 length: 13 residues. Germline-derived CDR1 and CDR2 are SGHAT and FQNNGV. V was cut by 7 bases and J by 9 bases, with 13 bases left in between. The sample in question was peripheral blood mononuclear cells (PBMCs), obtained with antithyroid drug treatment, in newly diagnosed or persistent Graves disease (not recorded which). This receptor was identified in a woman aged 18-29 years with Graves disease. This chain links TRBV11-2 with TRBJ1-6; D call uncertain. CDR3 sequence reads: CASTALEGSPLHF. The CDR3 coding sequence is TGTGCCAGCACCGCCTTAGAGGGTTCACCCCTCCACTTT.